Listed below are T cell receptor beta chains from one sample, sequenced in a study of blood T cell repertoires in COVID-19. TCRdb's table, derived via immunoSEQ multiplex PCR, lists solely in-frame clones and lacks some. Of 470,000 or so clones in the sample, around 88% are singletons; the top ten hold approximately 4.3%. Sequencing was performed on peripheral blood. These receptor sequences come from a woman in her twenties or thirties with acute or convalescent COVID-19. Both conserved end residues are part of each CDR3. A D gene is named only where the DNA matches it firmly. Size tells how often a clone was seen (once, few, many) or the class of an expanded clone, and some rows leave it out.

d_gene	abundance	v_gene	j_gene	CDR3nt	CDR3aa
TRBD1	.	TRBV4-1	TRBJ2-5	TGCGCCAGCAGCATGACCTGGTCAGGGGGAGTAGAGACCCAGTACTTC	CASSMTWSGGVETQYF
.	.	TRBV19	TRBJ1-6	TGTGCCAGTAGTATATCGGATAATTCACCCCTCCACTTT	CASSISDNSPLHF
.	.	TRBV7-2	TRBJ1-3	TGTGCCAGCAGCTATATTCTCGCTGGAAACACCATATATTTT	CASSYILAGNTIYF
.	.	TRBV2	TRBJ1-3	TGTGCCAGCAGTGGCCAGGGGACGGCTGGAAACACCATATATTTT	CASSGQGTAGNTIYF
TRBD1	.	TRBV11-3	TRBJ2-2	TGTGCCAGCAGCTTAGGACAGGGGGCGTCCGGGGAGCTGTTTTTT	CASSLGQGASGELFF
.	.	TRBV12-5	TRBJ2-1	TGTGCTAGTGGTCAGGATACACGACCACAGTTCTTC	CASGQDTRPQFF
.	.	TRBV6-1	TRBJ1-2	TGTGCCAGCAGTGAAGGGGGCGCCTCTAACTATGGCTACACCTTC	CASSEGGASNYGYTF
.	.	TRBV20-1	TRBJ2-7	TGCAGTGCTGTACTGACCTACGAGCAGTACTTC	CSAVLTYEQYF
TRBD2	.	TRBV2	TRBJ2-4	TGTGCCAGCACTAGCGGGGGGGCTGGCAAAAACATTCAGTACTTC	CASTSGGAGKNIQYF
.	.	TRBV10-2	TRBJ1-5	TGCGCCAGCAGTAAAGGGGGCAATCAGCCCCAGCATTTT	CASSKGGNQPQHF
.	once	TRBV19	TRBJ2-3	TGTGCCAGTAGTATGGTCTACCTTCATACGCAGTATTTT	CASSMVYLHTQYF
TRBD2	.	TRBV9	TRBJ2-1	TGTGCCAGCAGCGCCCCTCGGCGGGGGGCGCCGAGCTCCTACAATGAGCAGTTCTTC	CASSAPRRGAPSSYNEQFF